The rows below give T cell receptor beta chains drawn from one sample of a study of response to subunit inactivated influenza vaccine. TCRdb passed the RT-PCR reads through MiXCR, listing each CDR3 protein once. This table has 490,000 or so distinct CDR3 sequences, 7.5% to 8.5% appearing once. The sequencing here drew on PBMCs from blood, taken less than 30 months after vaccination. The receptors derive from a man in his fifties or sixties who received an inactivated influenza vaccine. The CDR3 runs from the conserved cysteine through the conserved F or W. Each record gives: clone size, V gene, J gene, D gene, CDR3 protein, CDR3 DNA. D genes are given only for firm matches. Some rows mark clone size as missing; the rest say once, few, many or name a class of expanded clone.

clone_size: many
v_call: TRBV12-3/TRBV12-4
j_call: TRBJ2-1
d_call: NA
cdr3_aa: CAIGSGQSYNEQFF
cdr3_nt: TGTGCCATCGGGTCCGGACAGTCCTACAATGAGCAGTTCTTC

clone_size: NA
v_call: TRBV5-1
j_call: TRBJ2-1
d_call: NA
cdr3_aa: CASKDGYNEQFF
cdr3_nt: TGCGCCAGCAAGGACGGCTACAATGAGCAGTTCTTC

clone_size: NA
v_call: TRBV5-1
j_call: TRBJ1-2
d_call: TRBD1
cdr3_aa: CASSLEQGAEGYTF
cdr3_nt: TGCGCCAGCAGCTTGGAACAGGGGGCGGAAGGCTACACCTTC

clone_size: few
v_call: TRBV3-1
j_call: TRBJ2-4
d_call: NA
cdr3_aa: CASSQDMGPLAKNIQYF
cdr3_nt: TGTGCCAGCAGCCAAGATATGGGGCCCCTAGCCAAAAACATTCAGTACTTC

clone_size: many
v_call: TRBV5-7
j_call: TRBJ2-1
d_call: TRBD2
cdr3_aa: CASSLTLADHNEQFF
cdr3_nt: TGTGCCAGCAGCTTGACCCTAGCGGATCACAATGAGCAGTTCTTC

clone_size: NA
v_call: TRBV4-1
j_call: TRBJ1-5
d_call: NA
cdr3_aa: CASSPSAVNQPQHF
cdr3_nt: TGCGCCAGCAGCCCCTCGGCAGTCAATCAGCCCCAGCATTTT

clone_size: few
v_call: TRBV29-1
j_call: TRBJ2-3
d_call: TRBD1
cdr3_aa: CSAAPGQTTDTQYF
cdr3_nt: TGCAGCGCCGCACCGGGACAGACCACAGATACGCAGTATTTT

clone_size: many
v_call: TRBV9
j_call: TRBJ2-7
d_call: TRBD2
cdr3_aa: CASSVVGLAGTEQYF
cdr3_nt: TGTGCCAGCAGCGTAGTAGGACTAGCGGGTACCGAGCAGTACTTC

clone_size: NA
v_call: TRBV2
j_call: TRBJ2-7
d_call: TRBD1
cdr3_aa: CASSGTGASEQYF
cdr3_nt: TGTGCCAGTTCCGGGACAGGGGCGTCCGAGCAGTACTTC

clone_size: NA
v_call: TRBV19
j_call: TRBJ2-7
d_call: NA
cdr3_aa: CASRRNSYEQYF
cdr3_nt: TGTGCCAGTAGGCGGAACTCCTACGAGCAGTACTTC

clone_size: few
v_call: TRBV20-1
j_call: TRBJ2-2
d_call: TRBD2
cdr3_aa: CSAALSTSGSRGTGELFF
cdr3_nt: TGCAGTGCTGCCTTGAGTACTAGCGGGAGTCGGGGCACCGGGGAGCTGTTTTTT

clone_size: once
v_call: TRBV20-1
j_call: TRBJ2-7
d_call: TRBD1
cdr3_aa: CSHRTGSSYEQYF
cdr3_nt: TGCAGCCATAGGACAGGGAGCTCCTACGAGCAGTACTTC

clone_size: few
v_call: TRBV7-2
j_call: TRBJ2-7
d_call: NA
cdr3_aa: CASSQSTQGGGQYF
cdr3_nt: TGTGCCAGCAGCCAAAGTACCCAGGGGGGCGGGCAGTACTTC

clone_size: many
v_call: TRBV7-2
j_call: TRBJ1-5
d_call: TRBD1
cdr3_aa: CASSLVTGDQPQHF
cdr3_nt: TGTGCCAGCAGCTTAGTCACAGGGGATCAGCCCCAGCATTTT

clone_size: NA
v_call: TRBV4-2
j_call: TRBJ2-2
d_call: TRBD2
cdr3_aa: CASSQEGLAVTGELFF
cdr3_nt: TGTGCCAGCAGCCAAGAGGGACTAGCGGTCACCGGGGAGCTGTTTTTT

clone_size: few
v_call: TRBV6-5
j_call: TRBJ2-2
d_call: TRBD2
cdr3_aa: CASSYPGTSGGVSPGELFF
cdr3_nt: TGTGCCAGCAGTTACCCCGGGACTAGCGGGGGGGTTTCTCCCGGGGAGCTGTTTTTT

clone_size: few
v_call: TRBV7-9
j_call: TRBJ2-1
d_call: TRBD2
cdr3_aa: CASSWAGTSRVRDEQFF
cdr3_nt: TGTGCCAGCAGCTGGGCCGGGACTAGCAGGGTGAGGGATGAGCAGTTCTTC

clone_size: few
v_call: TRBV20-1
j_call: TRBJ2-7
d_call: NA
cdr3_aa: CSARDRMGKHYEQYF
cdr3_nt: TGCAGTGCTAGGGACCGGATGGGGAAACACTACGAGCAGTACTTC

clone_size: few
v_call: TRBV7-9
j_call: TRBJ1-6
d_call: NA
cdr3_aa: CASSLSRDGSPLHF
cdr3_nt: TGTGCCAGCAGCTTATCAAGGGACGGCTCACCCCTCCACTTT

clone_size: few
v_call: TRBV12-3/TRBV12-4
j_call: TRBJ2-4
d_call: NA
cdr3_aa: CASSSSPGPLAKNIQYF
cdr3_nt: TGTGCCAGCAGTTCCTCCCCGGGACCTTTAGCCAAAAACATTCAGTACTTC

clone_size: many
v_call: TRBV5-1
j_call: TRBJ2-2
d_call: TRBD1
cdr3_aa: CASSSGQGGTGELFF
cdr3_nt: TGTGCCAGCAGCTCGGGACAGGGAGGCACCGGGGAGCTGTTTTTT

clone_size: NA
v_call: TRBV19
j_call: TRBJ2-1
d_call: NA
cdr3_aa: CASSIDRGLWYNEQFF
cdr3_nt: TGTGCCAGTAGTATAGACAGGGGCTTGTGGTACAATGAGCAGTTCTTC

clone_size: NA
v_call: TRBV5-1
j_call: TRBJ2-1
d_call: TRBD2
cdr3_aa: CASSLVSGSNHNEQFF
cdr3_nt: TGCGCCAGCAGCTTGGTTAGCGGGAGTAACCACAATGAGCAGTTCTTC

clone_size: NA
v_call: TRBV29-1
j_call: TRBJ2-1
d_call: NA
cdr3_aa: CSAKWVVRNNEQFF
cdr3_nt: TGCAGCGCAAAATGGGTAGTCAGAAACAATGAGCAGTTCTTC

clone_size: many
v_call: TRBV6-1
j_call: TRBJ2-2
d_call: TRBD1
cdr3_aa: CASRDPGQGVTGELFF
cdr3_nt: TGTGCCAGCAGGGACCCGGGACAGGGGGTTACCGGGGAGCTGTTTTTT

clone_size: many
v_call: TRBV4-1
j_call: TRBJ2-7
d_call: NA
cdr3_aa: CASSPPGTYYEQYF
cdr3_nt: TGCGCCAGCAGCCCCCCCGGGACTTATTACGAGCAGTACTTC

clone_size: many
v_call: TRBV7-2
j_call: TRBJ1-2
d_call: NA
cdr3_aa: CASSSLFGVGDYGYTF
cdr3_nt: TGTGCCAGCAGCTCCCTCTTCGGGGTCGGGGATTATGGCTACACCTTC

clone_size: NA
v_call: TRBV7-2
j_call: TRBJ2-7
d_call: NA
cdr3_aa: CASSLDSRLEQYF
cdr3_nt: TGTGCCAGCAGCTTAGATTCCAGGCTCGAGCAGTACTTC

clone_size: NA
v_call: TRBV28
j_call: TRBJ2-1
d_call: TRBD2
cdr3_aa: CASSTPGTSGNLNEQFF
cdr3_nt: TGTGCCAGCAGTACACCTGGAACTAGCGGAAACCTCAATGAGCAGTTCTTC

clone_size: few
v_call: TRBV5-1
j_call: TRBJ2-5
d_call: NA
cdr3_aa: CASSLGFLRETQYF
cdr3_nt: TGCGCCAGCAGCTTGGGATTCCTGAGGGAGACCCAGTACTTC

clone_size: NA
v_call: TRBV7-9
j_call: TRBJ2-7
d_call: NA
cdr3_aa: CASSAGRSQYEQYF
cdr3_nt: TGTGCCAGCAGCGCCGGCCGGAGCCAATACGAGCAGTACTTC

clone_size: many
v_call: TRBV3-1
j_call: TRBJ2-1
d_call: TRBD2
cdr3_aa: CASRTGTNGEQFF
cdr3_nt: TGTGCCAGCAGAACTGGGACTAACGGTGAGCAGTTCTTC

clone_size: many
v_call: TRBV7-2
j_call: TRBJ2-1
d_call: TRBD2
cdr3_aa: CASSLRRGAYNEQFF
cdr3_nt: TGTGCCAGCAGCCTCAGGCGGGGGGCCTACAATGAGCAGTTCTTC

clone_size: few
v_call: TRBV12-3/TRBV12-4
j_call: TRBJ1-1
d_call: NA
cdr3_aa: CASSRIEAEAFF
cdr3_nt: TGTGCCAGCAGCCGAATAGAAGCTGAAGCTTTCTTT

clone_size: NA
v_call: TRBV27
j_call: TRBJ2-1
d_call: TRBD2
cdr3_aa: CASSLVVGTSDFF
cdr3_nt: TGTGCCAGCAGTTTAGTAGTGGGGACTAGTGATTTCTTC

clone_size: NA
v_call: TRBV7-2
j_call: TRBJ2-7
d_call: NA
cdr3_aa: CASSSPRAGAGNEQYF
cdr3_nt: TGTGCCAGCAGCTCCCCCAGGGCAGGGGCAGGGAACGAGCAGTACTTC

clone_size: NA
v_call: TRBV12-3/TRBV12-4
j_call: TRBJ1-2
d_call: NA
cdr3_aa: CASSFTGKGRYTF
cdr3_nt: TGTGCCAGCAGCTTCACAGGGAAAGGGCGCTACACCTTC

clone_size: NA
v_call: TRBV4-3
j_call: TRBJ1-1
d_call: NA
cdr3_aa: CASSQDMRSTEAFF
cdr3_nt: TGCGCCAGCAGCCAAGATATGCGAAGCACTGAAGCTTTCTTT

clone_size: many
v_call: TRBV2
j_call: TRBJ1-3
d_call: NA
cdr3_aa: CASSTGLGNTIYF
cdr3_nt: TGTGCCAGCAGTACGGGACTTGGAAACACCATATATTTT

clone_size: NA
v_call: TRBV12-3/TRBV12-4
j_call: TRBJ2-1
d_call: NA
cdr3_aa: CASTHPGLYNEQFF
cdr3_nt: TGTGCCAGCACTCATCCTGGACTCTACAATGAGCAGTTCTTC

clone_size: NA
v_call: TRBV18
j_call: TRBJ2-3
d_call: TRBD1
cdr3_aa: CASSPLTGASTDTQYF
cdr3_nt: TGTGCCAGCTCACCTCTCACAGGGGCATCCACAGATACGCAGTATTTT

clone_size: NA
v_call: TRBV12-3/TRBV12-4
j_call: TRBJ2-7
d_call: TRBD2
cdr3_aa: CASSLLLAGVGEQYF
cdr3_nt: TGTGCCAGCAGTTTACTGCTAGCGGGAGTGGGTGAGCAGTACTTC

clone_size: many
v_call: TRBV5-1
j_call: TRBJ2-3
d_call: NA
cdr3_aa: CASSPVASTDTQYF
cdr3_nt: TGCGCCAGCAGCCCGGTAGCGAGCACAGATACGCAGTATTTT

clone_size: NA
v_call: TRBV7-8
j_call: TRBJ1-2
d_call: TRBD1
cdr3_aa: CASSLGTGKHGYTF
cdr3_nt: TGTGCCAGCAGCTTAGGGACAGGGAAGCATGGCTACACCTTC